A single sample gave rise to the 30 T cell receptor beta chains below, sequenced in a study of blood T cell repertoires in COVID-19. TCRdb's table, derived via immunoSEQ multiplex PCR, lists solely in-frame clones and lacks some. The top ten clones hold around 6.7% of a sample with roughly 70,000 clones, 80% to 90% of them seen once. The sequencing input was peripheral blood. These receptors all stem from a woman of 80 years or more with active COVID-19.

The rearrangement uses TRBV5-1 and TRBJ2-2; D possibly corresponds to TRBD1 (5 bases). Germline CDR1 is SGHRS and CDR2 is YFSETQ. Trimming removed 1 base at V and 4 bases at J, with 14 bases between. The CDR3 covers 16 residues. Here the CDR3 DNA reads TGCGCCAGCAGCTTGTGGGGCACAGGTGCCACCGGGGAGCTGTTTTTT. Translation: CASSLWGTGATGELFF.

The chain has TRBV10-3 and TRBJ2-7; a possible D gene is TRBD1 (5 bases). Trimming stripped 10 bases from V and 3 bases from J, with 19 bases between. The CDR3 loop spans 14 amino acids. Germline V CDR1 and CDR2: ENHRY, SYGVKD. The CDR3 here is CATYQGSRSYEQYF. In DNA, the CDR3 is TGTGCCACCTACCAGGGTTCGAGGAGCTACGAGCAGTACTTC.

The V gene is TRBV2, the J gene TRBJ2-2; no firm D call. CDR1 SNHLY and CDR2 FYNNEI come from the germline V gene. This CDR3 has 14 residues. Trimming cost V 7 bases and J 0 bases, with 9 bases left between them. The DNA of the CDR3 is TGTGCCAGCATTCAGGAAACGAACACCGGGGAGCTGTTTTTT. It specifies CASIQETNTGELFF. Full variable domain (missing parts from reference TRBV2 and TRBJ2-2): EPEVTQTPSHQVTQMGQEVILRCVPISNHLYFYWYRQILGQKVEFLVSFYNNEISEKSEIFDDQFSVERPDGSNFTLKIRSTKLEDSAMYFCASIQETNTGELFFGEGSRLTVL.

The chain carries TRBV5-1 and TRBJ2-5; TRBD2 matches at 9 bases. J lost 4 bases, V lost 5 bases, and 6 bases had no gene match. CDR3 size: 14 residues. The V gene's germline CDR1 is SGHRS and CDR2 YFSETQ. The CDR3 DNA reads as TGCGCCAGCAGGACTAGCGGACCCGCAGAGACCCAGTACTTC. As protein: CASRTSGPAETQYF.

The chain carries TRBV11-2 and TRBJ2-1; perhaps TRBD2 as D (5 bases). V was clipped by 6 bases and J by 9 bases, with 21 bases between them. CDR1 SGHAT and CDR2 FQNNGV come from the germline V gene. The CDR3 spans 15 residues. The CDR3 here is CASSLGNRGSSEQFF. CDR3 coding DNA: TGTGCCAGCAGTTTGGGTAATCGGGGATCTAGTGAGCAGTTCTTC.

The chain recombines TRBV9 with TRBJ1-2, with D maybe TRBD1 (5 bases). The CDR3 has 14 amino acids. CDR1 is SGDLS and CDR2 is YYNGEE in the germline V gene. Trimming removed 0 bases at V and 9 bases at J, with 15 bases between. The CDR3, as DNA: TGTGCCAGCAGCGTAGGCGGGAGGGGCTTCAGCTACACCTTC. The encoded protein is CASSVGGRGFSYTF.

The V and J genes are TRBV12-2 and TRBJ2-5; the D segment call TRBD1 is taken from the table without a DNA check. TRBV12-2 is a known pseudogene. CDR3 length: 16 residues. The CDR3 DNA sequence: TGTGCAAGTCGCCCCCGACCTCAGGGGGCTCGGGAGACCCAGTACTTC. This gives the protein CASRPRPQGARETQYF.

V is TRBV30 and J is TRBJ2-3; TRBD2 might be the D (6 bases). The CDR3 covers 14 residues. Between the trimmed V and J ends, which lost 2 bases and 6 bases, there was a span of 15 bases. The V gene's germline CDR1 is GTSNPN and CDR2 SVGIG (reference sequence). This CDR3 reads CAWSSGTSLDTQYF. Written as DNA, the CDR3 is TGTGCCTGGAGTTCCGGGACTTCCCTCGATACGCAGTATTTT.

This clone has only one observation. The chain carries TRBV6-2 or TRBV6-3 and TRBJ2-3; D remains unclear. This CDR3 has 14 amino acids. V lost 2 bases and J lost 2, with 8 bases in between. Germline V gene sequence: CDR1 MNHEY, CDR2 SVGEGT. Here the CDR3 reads CASSYRRFTDTQYF. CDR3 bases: TGTGCCAGCAGTTACAGGCGGTTCACAGATACGCAGTATTTT.

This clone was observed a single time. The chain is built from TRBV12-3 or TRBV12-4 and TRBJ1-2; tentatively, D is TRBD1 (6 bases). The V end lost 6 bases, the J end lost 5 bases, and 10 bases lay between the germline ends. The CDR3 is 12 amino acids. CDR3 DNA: TGTGCCAGCAGCAGGACAGCTTATGGCTACACCTTC. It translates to CASSRTAYGYTF.

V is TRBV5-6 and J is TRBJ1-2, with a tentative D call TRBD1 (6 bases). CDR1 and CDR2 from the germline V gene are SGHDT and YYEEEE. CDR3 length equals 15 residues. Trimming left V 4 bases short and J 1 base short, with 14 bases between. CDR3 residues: CASSPGGHGNYGYTF. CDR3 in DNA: TGTGCCAGCAGCCCGGGGGGGCACGGTAACTATGGCTACACCTTC. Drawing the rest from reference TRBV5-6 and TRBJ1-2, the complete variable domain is DAGVTQSPTHLIKTRGQQVTLRCSPKSGHDTVSWYQQALGQGPQFIFQYYEEEERQRGNFPDRFSGHQFPNYSSELNVNALLLGDSALYLCASSPGGHGNYGYTFGSGTRLTVV.

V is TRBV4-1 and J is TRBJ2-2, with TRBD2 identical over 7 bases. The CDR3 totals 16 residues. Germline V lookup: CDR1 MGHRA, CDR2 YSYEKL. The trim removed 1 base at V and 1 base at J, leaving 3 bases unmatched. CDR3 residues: CASSQGSSGNTGELFF. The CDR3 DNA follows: TGCGCCAGCAGCCAAGGATCTAGCGGGAACACCGGGGAGCTGTTTTTT.

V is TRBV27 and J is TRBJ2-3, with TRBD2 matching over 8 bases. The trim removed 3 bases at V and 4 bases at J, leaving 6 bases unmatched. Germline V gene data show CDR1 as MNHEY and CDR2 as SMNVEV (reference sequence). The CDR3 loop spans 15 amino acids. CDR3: CASSLSGGPPDTQYF. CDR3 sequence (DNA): TGTGCCAGCAGTTTGTCGGGAGGGCCCCCAGATACGCAGTATTTT.

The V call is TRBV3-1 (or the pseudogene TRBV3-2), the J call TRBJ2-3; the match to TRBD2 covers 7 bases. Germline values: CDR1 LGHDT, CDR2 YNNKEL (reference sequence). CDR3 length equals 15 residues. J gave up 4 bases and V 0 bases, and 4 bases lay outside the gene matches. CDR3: CASSQDLSGSDTQYF. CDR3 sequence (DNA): TGTGCCAGCAGCCAAGATCTTAGCGGGTCAGATACGCAGTATTTT.

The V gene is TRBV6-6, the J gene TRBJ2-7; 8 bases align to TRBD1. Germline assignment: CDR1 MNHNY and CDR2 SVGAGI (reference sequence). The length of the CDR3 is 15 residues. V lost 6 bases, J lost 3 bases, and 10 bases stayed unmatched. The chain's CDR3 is CASSLRQGRVYEQYF. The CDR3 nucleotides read TGTGCCAGCAGCCTCAGACAGGGGCGCGTCTACGAGCAGTACTTC.

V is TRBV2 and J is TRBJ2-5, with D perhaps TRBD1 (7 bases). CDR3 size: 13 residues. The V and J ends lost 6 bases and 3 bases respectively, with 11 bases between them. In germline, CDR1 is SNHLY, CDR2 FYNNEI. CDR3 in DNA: TGTGCCAGCAGCGACAGGGAGGAAGAGACCCAGTACTTC. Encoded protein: CASSDREEETQYF.

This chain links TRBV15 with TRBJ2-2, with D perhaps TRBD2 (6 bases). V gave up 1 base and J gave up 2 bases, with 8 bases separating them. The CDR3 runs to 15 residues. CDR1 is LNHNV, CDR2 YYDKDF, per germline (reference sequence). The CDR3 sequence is CATSRGGANTGELFF. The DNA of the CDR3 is TGTGCCACCAGCAGAGGCGGGGCTAACACCGGGGAGCTGTTTTTT.

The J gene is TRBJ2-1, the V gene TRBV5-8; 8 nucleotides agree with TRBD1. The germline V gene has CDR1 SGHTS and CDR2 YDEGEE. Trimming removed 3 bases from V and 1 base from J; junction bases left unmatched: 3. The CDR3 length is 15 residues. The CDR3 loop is CASSSTGASYNEQFF. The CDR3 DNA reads TGTGCCAGCAGCTCGACAGGGGCGTCCTACAATGAGCAGTTCTTC. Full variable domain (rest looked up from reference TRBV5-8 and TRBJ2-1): EAGVTQSPTHLIKTRGQQATLRCSPISGHTSVYWYQQALGLGLQFLLWYDEGEERNRGNFPPRFSGRQFPNYSSELNVNALELEDSALYLCASSSTGASYNEQFFGPGTRLTVL.

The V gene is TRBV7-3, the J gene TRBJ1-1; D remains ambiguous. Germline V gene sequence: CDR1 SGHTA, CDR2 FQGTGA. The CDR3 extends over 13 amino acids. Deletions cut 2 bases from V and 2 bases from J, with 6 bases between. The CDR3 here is CASSLYSNTEAFF. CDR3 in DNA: TGTGCCAGCAGCTTATATAGCAACACTGAAGCTTTCTTT. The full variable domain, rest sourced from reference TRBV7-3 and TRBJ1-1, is GAGVSQTPSNKVTEKGKYVELRCDPISGHTALYWYRQSLGQGPEFLIYFQGTGAADDSGLPNDRFFAVRPEGSVSTLKIQRTERGDSAVYLCASSLYSNTEAFFGQGTRLTVV.

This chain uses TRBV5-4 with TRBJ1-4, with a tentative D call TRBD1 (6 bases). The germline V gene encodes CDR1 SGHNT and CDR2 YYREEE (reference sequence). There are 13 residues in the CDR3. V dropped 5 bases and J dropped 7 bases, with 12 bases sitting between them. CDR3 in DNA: TGTGCCAGCAGAGACAGGATAGGTGAAAAACTGTTTTTT. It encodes CASRDRIGEKLFF. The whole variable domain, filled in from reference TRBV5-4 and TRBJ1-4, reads ETGVTQSPTHLIKTRGQQVTLRCSSQSGHNTVSWYQQALGQGPQFIFQYYREEENGRGNFPPRFSGLQFPNYSSELNVNALELDDSALYLCASRDRIGEKLFFGSGTQLSVL.

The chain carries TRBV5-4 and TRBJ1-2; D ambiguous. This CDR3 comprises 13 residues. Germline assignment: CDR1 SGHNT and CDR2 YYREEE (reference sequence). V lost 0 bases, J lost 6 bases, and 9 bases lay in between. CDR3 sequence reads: CASSLVVSDGYTF. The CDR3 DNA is TGTGCCAGCAGCTTGGTGGTATCAGATGGCTACACCTTC.

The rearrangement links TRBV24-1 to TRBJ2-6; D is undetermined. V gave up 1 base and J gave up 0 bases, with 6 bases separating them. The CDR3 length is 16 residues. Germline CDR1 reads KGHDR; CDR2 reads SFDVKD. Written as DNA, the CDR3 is TGTGCCACCAGTGATTTTTCGGGCTCTGGGGCCAACGTCCTGACTTTC. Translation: CATSDFSGSGANVLTF.

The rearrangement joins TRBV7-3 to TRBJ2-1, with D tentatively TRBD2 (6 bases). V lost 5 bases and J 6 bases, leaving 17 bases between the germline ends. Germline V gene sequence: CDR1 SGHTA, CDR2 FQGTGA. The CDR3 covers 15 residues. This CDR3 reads CASSPDPAGINEQFF. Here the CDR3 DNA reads TGTGCCAGCAGCCCGGACCCCGCGGGGATCAATGAGCAGTTCTTC.

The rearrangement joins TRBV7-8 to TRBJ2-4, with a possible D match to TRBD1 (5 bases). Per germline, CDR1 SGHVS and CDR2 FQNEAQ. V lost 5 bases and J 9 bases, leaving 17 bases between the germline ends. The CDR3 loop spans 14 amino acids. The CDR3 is CASSPTDLSGIQYF. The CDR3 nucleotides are TGTGCCAGCAGCCCGACAGACTTAAGTGGCATTCAGTACTTC. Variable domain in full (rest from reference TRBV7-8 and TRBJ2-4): GAGVSQSPRYKVAKRGQDVALRCDPISGHVSLFWYQQALGQGPEFLTYFQNEAQLDKSGLPSDRFFAERPEGSVSTLKIQRTQQEDSAVYLCASSPTDLSGIQYFGAGTRLSVL.

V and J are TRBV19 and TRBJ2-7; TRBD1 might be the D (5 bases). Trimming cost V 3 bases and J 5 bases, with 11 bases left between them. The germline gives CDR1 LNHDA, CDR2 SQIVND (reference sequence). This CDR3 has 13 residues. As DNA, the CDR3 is TGTGCCAGTAGTATTGCCAGGGAAGACGAGCAGTACTTC. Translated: CASSIAREDEQYF.

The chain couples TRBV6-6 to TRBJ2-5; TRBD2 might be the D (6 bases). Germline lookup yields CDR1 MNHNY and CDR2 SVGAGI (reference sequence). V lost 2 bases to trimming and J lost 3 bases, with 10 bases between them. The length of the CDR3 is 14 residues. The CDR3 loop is CASSYLWGEETQYF. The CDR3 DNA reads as TGTGCCAGCAGTTACCTGTGGGGGGAAGAGACCCAGTACTTC.

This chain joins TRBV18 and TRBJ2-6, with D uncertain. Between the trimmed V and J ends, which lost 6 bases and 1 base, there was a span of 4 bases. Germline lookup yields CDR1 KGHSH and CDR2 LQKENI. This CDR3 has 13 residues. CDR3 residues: CASSASGANVLTF. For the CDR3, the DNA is TGTGCCAGCTCGGCTTCTGGGGCCAACGTCCTGACTTTC.

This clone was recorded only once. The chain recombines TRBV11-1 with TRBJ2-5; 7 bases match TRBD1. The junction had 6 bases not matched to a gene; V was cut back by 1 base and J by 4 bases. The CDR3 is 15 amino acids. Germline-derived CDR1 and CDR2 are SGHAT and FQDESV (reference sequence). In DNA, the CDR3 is TGTGCCAGCAGCTTAGATACCGGACAGGCAGAGACCCAGTACTTC. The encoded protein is CASSLDTGQAETQYF.

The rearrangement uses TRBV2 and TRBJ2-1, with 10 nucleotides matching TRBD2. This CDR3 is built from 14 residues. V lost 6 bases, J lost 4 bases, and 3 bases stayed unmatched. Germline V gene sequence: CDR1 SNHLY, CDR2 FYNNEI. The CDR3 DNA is TGTGCCAGCAGACTAGCGGGACCATACAATGAGCAGTTCTTC. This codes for CASRLAGPYNEQFF.

CDR3 loop: CASSLQQGVTEAFF. The CDR3 DNA is TGCGCCAGCAGCCTGCAACAGGGGGTAACTGAAGCTTTCTTT. The chain uses TRBV4-3 and TRBJ1-1; 8 positions agree with TRBD1. CDR1 LGHNA and CDR2 YSLEER come from the germline V gene. The junction had 6 bases not matched to a gene; V was cut back by 4 bases and J by 5 bases. The CDR3 length is 14 residues.